This entry describes one TCR beta chain. Its antigen remains unidentified. This entry belongs to a study of CD8+ T cells in alopecia areata. Whole-study findings and limits: Scalp samples also yield sequences of resident alphabeta T cells from normal skin.

Collection of lesional scalp punch biopsies and peripheral blood was performed in alopecia areata patients. CDR1 is SNHLY, CDR2 FYNNEI, per germline. The V and J ends lost 8 bases and 4 bases respectively, with 9 bases between them. The CDR3 is made up of 12 amino acids. Sequencing templates came from extracted RNA that was reverse transcribed into cDNA. TCRdb's table, derived via immunoSEQ multiplex PCR, lists solely in-frame clones and lacks some. This sample yields 95,000 to 120,000 clones, of which about 60% are seen a single time; roughly a quarter belongs to the top ten. The V call is TRBV2, the J call TRBJ2-1, with TRBD2 as a possible D gene (7 bases). Sequencing was done on a sample of NKG2D-low CD8+ T cells sorted from blood. This sequence originates from a human donor with alopecia areata. The CDR3 spells CASRGAYNEQFF. CDR3 DNA sequence: TGTGCCAGCCGGGGGGCATACAATGAGCAGTTCTTC.